These 25 T cell receptor beta chains share one sample of origin, sequenced in a study of T cell changes during pregnancy in multiple sclerosis. Clones were read by immunoSEQ multiplex PCR, and TCRdb kept only the in-frame ones, dropping some. The top ten clones hold around 1.2% of a sample with about 40,000 clones, approximately 90% of them seen once. The source was CD4+ T cells from peripheral blood mononuclear cells, collected in the second trimester of pregnancy. These receptors came from a female donor with multiple sclerosis, enrolled in a pregnancy study.

This chain links TRBV9 with TRBJ2-5, with D maybe TRBD2 (6 bases). This CDR3 is built from 18 residues. The germline V and J ends were trimmed by 3 bases and 1 base, with 22 bases remaining between them. Per germline, CDR1 SGDLS and CDR2 YYNGEE. The DNA of the CDR3 is TGTGCCAGCAGCGGGCCCTGGGGCGGAGGGGTTGGCCAAGAGACCCAGTACTTC. Protein: CASSGPWGGGVGQETQYF.

The chain combines TRBV21-1 with TRBJ1-1. TRBV21-1 is annotated as a pseudogene. The CDR3 is 14 amino acids. DNA of the CDR3: TGTGCCAGCAGCAAAGATTCGAAAGGGAGAGGAGCTTTCTTT. This gives the protein CASSKDSKGRGAFF.

The chain carries TRBV29-1 and TRBJ2-7; the D gene is possibly TRBD2 (6 bases). CDR3 length: 13 amino acids. Trimming shortened V by 4 bases and J by 7 bases, and 17 bases separated the two germline ends. Germline CDR1 and CDR2: SQVTM and ANQGSEA. The CDR3 spells CSVAFVGGEEQYF. CDR3 coding DNA: TGCAGCGTTGCCTTTGTGGGAGGCGAGGAGCAGTACTTC.

The chain couples TRBV5-1 to TRBJ2-7, with 7 positions matching TRBD1. CDR1 is SGHRS and CDR2 is YFSETQ in the germline V gene. This CDR3 region has 15 residues. J gave up 0 bases and V 4 bases, and 7 bases lay outside the gene matches. CDR3 nucleotides: TGCGCCAGCAGCAACTCGGGACAGAGCTCCTACGAGCAGTACTTC. This encodes CASSNSGQSSYEQYF.

The genes are TRBV11-2 and TRBJ2-3; 11 bases match TRBD2. The CDR3 sequence is 18 residues long. Germline V gives CDR1 SGHAT, CDR2 FQNNGV. V lost 5 bases to trimming and J lost 4 bases; unmatched junction nucleotides: 14. CDR3 sequence: CASSPSHGLAGEADTQYF. Written as DNA, the CDR3 is TGTGCCAGCAGCCCTTCTCATGGACTAGCGGGCGAGGCAGATACGCAGTATTTT. The variable domain in full, completed from reference TRBV11-2 and TRBJ2-3, reads EAGVAQSPRYKIIEKRQSVAFWCNPISGHATLYWYQQILGQGPKLLIQFQNNGVVDDSQLPKDRFSAERLKGVDSTLKIQPAKLEDSAVYLCASSPSHGLAGEADTQYFGPGTRLTVL.

The chain couples TRBV18 to TRBJ2-7, with D hard to call. CDR3 size: 16 residues. Trimming removed 4 bases at V and 0 bases at J, with 16 bases between. Per the germline V gene, CDR1 is KGHSH and CDR2 is LQKENI. This CDR3 is CASSRGLGRSSYEQYF. The CDR3 DNA reads as TGTGCCAGCTCACGTGGCCTTGGGCGAAGCTCCTACGAGCAGTACTTC.

The DNA for the CDR3 is TGCGCCAGCAGCTTGGCGCAACAGGGTCCACGGTCCTACGAGCAGTACTTC. It specifies CASSLAQQGPRSYEQYF. V gene TRBV5-1 combines with J gene TRBJ2-7; D possibly corresponds to TRBD1 (6 bases). The length of the CDR3 is 17 residues. Trimming removed 0 bases from V and 1 base from J, with 17 bases in between. Germline V gives CDR1 SGHRS, CDR2 YFSETQ.

CDR3 bases: TGTGCCAGCAGCTTACGTCCCGGGACAGGGAAGAATACGCAGTATTTT. Its translation is CASSLRPGTGKNTQYF. The chain is built from TRBV7-9 and TRBJ2-3; 9 bases fit TRBD1. CDR1 is SEHNR and CDR2 is FQNEAQ in the germline V gene (reference sequence). V trimming: 2 bases; J trimming: 7 bases; junction bases outside the gene matches: 10. There are 16 residues in the CDR3. The entire variable domain, with the rest obtained from reference TRBV7-9 and TRBJ2-3, is as follows: DTGVSQNPRHKITKRGQNVTFRCDPISEHNRLYWYRQTLGQGPEFLTYFQNEAQLEKSRLLSDRFSAERPKGSFSTLEIQRTEQGDSAMYLCASSLRPGTGKNTQYFGPGTRLTVL.

The rearrangement joins TRBV16 to TRBJ2-3; possibly TRBD1 for D (6 bases). V shed 5 bases and J shed 6 bases, with 18 bases lying between them. The CDR3 spans 15 residues. Germline V gene sequence: CDR1 KGHSY, CDR2 FQNENV. The CDR3 sequence is CASSTTFDRIDTQYF. The CDR3 nucleotides read TGTGCCAGCAGCACTACCTTCGACAGGATTGATACGCAGTATTTT.

This chain joins TRBV6-5 and TRBJ2-3; 7 bases match TRBD1. Trimming cost V 6 bases and J 6 bases; bases outside gene matches: 6. The CDR3 has 13 amino acids. The V gene's germline CDR1 is MNHEY and CDR2 SVGAGI. The CDR3, as DNA: TGTGCCAGCAGAGAGACAGGGTTGGATACGCAGTATTTT. It is translated as CASRETGLDTQYF.

The chain recombines TRBV20-1 with TRBJ2-5; D gene uncertain. V lost 5 bases and J lost 4, with 5 bases in between. The CDR3 has 10 amino acids. From germline, CDR1 is DFQATT and CDR2 SNEGSKA (reference sequence). The CDR3 spells CSARRETQYF. The DNA for the CDR3 is TGCAGTGCTCGTCGAGAGACCCAGTACTTC.

This rearrangement joins TRBV4-2 to TRBJ2-1; 8 bases are shared with TRBD1. The J segment lost 9 bases and the V segment lost 0 bases, leaving 7 bases of the junction unmatched. This CDR3 has 15 amino acids. Germline V lookup: CDR1 LGHNA, CDR2 YNFKEQ. This CDR3 reads CASSQEGQGWREQFF. Here the CDR3 DNA reads TGTGCCAGCAGCCAAGAAGGACAGGGATGGCGTGAGCAGTTCTTC.

The gene calls are TRBV4-3 and TRBJ2-1; TRBD2 is a possible D gene (5 bases). CDR1 and CDR2 (germline): LGHNA, YSLEER. V lost 0 bases, J lost 2 bases, and 14 bases lay in between. The CDR3 sequence is 17 residues long. The chain's CDR3 is CASSQESHGNAYNEQFF. CDR3 sequence (DNA): TGCGCCAGCAGCCAAGAAAGTCACGGGAACGCCTACAATGAGCAGTTCTTC.

This clone was seen only a few times. CDR3 sequence (DNA): TGTGCCAGCAGCATAACAGGGCTTAGAGCCGAAAAACTGTTTTTT. Translation gives CASSITGLRAEKLFF. The V gene is TRBV7-9, the J gene TRBJ1-4; D may be TRBD1 (6 bases). Trimming took 5 bases from V and 8 from J, leaving 18 bases between them. The CDR3 spans 15 residues. Per germline, CDR1 SEHNR and CDR2 FQNEAQ (reference sequence).

The chain is built from TRBV6-5 and TRBJ2-7; 8 nucleotides match TRBD1. CDR1 is MNHEY, CDR2 SVGAGI, per germline. This CDR3 spans 16 amino acids. J lost 1 base, V lost 4 bases, and 9 bases had no gene match. The CDR3 coding sequence is TGTGCCAGCAGTTCCTTCAGGGGGCGAACATCCTACGAGCAGTACTTC. Translating gives CASSSFRGRTSYEQYF.

This clone was seen only a few times. The genes are TRBV21-1 and TRBJ1-3; TRBD1, the table's D call, lacks a check against the DNA. TRBV21-1 is marked as a pseudogene. The CDR3 has 12 amino acids. DNA for the CDR3: TGTGCCAGCAGGGTACAGGGAAACACCATATATTTT. Protein sequence: CASRVQGNTIYF.

V and J are TRBV6-1 and TRBJ2-3; 7 nucleotides line up with TRBD2. The CDR3 has 15 amino acids. Unmatched junction bases numbered 6, after V lost 5 bases and J lost 1 base. Germline V gene sequence: CDR1 MNHNS, CDR2 SASEGT. The CDR3 protein is CASSPLTSRTDTQYF. As DNA, the CDR3 is TGTGCCAGCAGTCCTCTGACTAGCCGCACAGATACGCAGTATTTT.

The V call is TRBV4-2, the J call TRBJ2-2; 10 nucleotides line up with TRBD2. The germline V gene encodes CDR1 LGHNA and CDR2 YNFKEQ. There are 16 residues in the CDR3. Trimming at V came to 1 base and at J to 5 bases, leaving 4 bases not matched to a gene. The CDR3 protein is CASSQVTAGGTGELFF. The CDR3 nucleotides are TGTGCCAGCAGCCAAGTGACAGCGGGAGGGACCGGGGAGCTGTTTTTT.

The chain couples TRBV6-5 to TRBJ2-1; D might be TRBD1 (5 bases). V lost 10 bases and J 8 bases, leaving 12 bases between the germline ends. CDR3 length: 11 amino acids. Per the germline V gene, CDR1 is MNHEY and CDR2 is SVGAGI. The CDR3 protein is CATSQGDEQFF. For the CDR3, the DNA is TGTGCCACAAGCCAGGGTGATGAGCAGTTCTTC.

The chain couples TRBV5-4 to TRBJ2-5; tentatively, D is TRBD2 (5 bases). V lost 3 bases and J lost 2, with 17 bases in between. CDR3 size: 16 residues. Germline assignment: CDR1 SGHNT and CDR2 YYREEE (reference sequence). CDR3 protein: CASSSPSLLMQETQYF. In nucleotides, the CDR3 is TGTGCCAGCAGCTCCCCTAGCCTTCTGATGCAAGAGACCCAGTACTTC.

The chain is built from TRBV5-1 and TRBJ1-1, with TRBD1 identical over 9 bases. V lost 4 bases and J lost 5; bases outside the gene matches: 6. The CDR3 is 14 residues long. CDR1 SGHRS and CDR2 YFSETQ come from the germline V gene. This CDR3 reads CASSPGQGQTEAFF. DNA for the CDR3: TGCGCCAGCAGCCCGGGACAGGGACAGACTGAAGCTTTCTTT.

V gene TRBV5-6 combines with J gene TRBJ1-2; a weak D match, TRBD1 (6 bases). The V gene lost 0 bases and the J gene lost 4 bases, with 10 bases spanning the gap. This CDR3 is built from 14 residues. The germline CDR1 and CDR2 sequences are SGHDT and YYEEEE. CDR3 amino acids: CASSLATGLYGYTF. The CDR3 nucleotides read TGTGCCAGCAGCTTGGCAACAGGGCTCTATGGCTACACCTTC.

The chain has TRBV5-1 and TRBJ2-7; D is possibly TRBD2 (7 bases). The V gene lost 1 base and the J gene lost 4 bases, with 12 bases spanning the gap. This CDR3 comprises 14 residues. CDR1 is SGHRS and CDR2 is YFSETQ in the germline V gene. CDR3 nucleotides: TGCGCCAGCAGCTTGTGGGGGGGCGGGTACGAGCAGTACTTC. It encodes CASSLWGGGYEQYF.

The V call is TRBV5-1, the J call TRBJ2-7, with 8 bases identical to TRBD1. Trimming removed 4 bases from V and 4 bases from J; junction bases left unmatched: 7. The CDR3 has 14 amino acids. Germline values: CDR1 SGHRS, CDR2 YFSETQ. In DNA, the CDR3 is TGCGCCAGCAGCGGCCGGGACAGGAGGTACGAGCAGTACTTC. Amino acid sequence: CASSGRDRRYEQYF.

J is TRBJ1-1 and V is TRBV30; 8 nucleotides line up with TRBD1. The CDR3 totals 14 residues. V lost 2 bases, J lost 1 base, and 3 bases stayed unmatched. Germline loops: CDR1 GTSNPN, CDR2 SVGIG (reference sequence). CDR3 in DNA: TGTGCCTGGAGTCGGGGACAGGCGAACACTGAAGCTTTCTTT. This codes for CAWSRGQANTEAFF.